Following are 11 T cell receptor beta chains from one sample sequenced in a study of radiation and T cells in renal cell carcinoma. Time point specified: baseline pretreatment blood. The treatment: 15 Gy SBRT to primary tumor, nephrectomy 4 weeks later. Some clones are missing from TCRdb's copy, which holds only in-frame ones; the method was immunoSEQ multiplex PCR. The table has approximately 94,000 clones, 70% to 85% seen once. The specimen was blood, collected from a patient whose treatment included radiotherapy and nephrectomy. These receptors were collected from a man aged 55 to 69 with renal cell carcinoma.

The chain joins TRBV28 to TRBJ2-7; TRBD2 aligns across 7 bases. Germline CDR1 reads MDHEN; CDR2 reads SYDVKM. V shed 3 bases, J shed 10 bases, and the junction held 3 bases outside the gene matches. This CDR3 is 11 amino acids long. CDR3 DNA sequence: TGTGCCAGCAGTTTTACGGGGGGACAGTACTTC. The encoded protein is CASSFTGGQYF. The whole variable domain, filled in from reference TRBV28 and TRBJ2-7, reads DVKVTQSSRYLVKRTGEKVFLECVQDMDHENMFWYRQDPGLGLRLIYFSYDVKMKEKGDIPEGYSVSREKKERFSLILESASTNQTSMYLCASSFTGGQYFGPGTRLTVT.

The chain links TRBV5-4 to TRBJ2-7; TRBD2 matches at 9 bases. Looked up from germline, CDR1 is SGHNT and CDR2 is YYREEE (reference sequence). The CDR3 loop spans 17 amino acids. V lost 4 bases, J lost 2 bases, and 13 bases stayed unmatched. The DNA for the CDR3 is TGTGCCAGCAGCACCGGGACTAGCTTTTACTCCACCTACGAGCAGTACTTC. Its protein product is CASSTGTSFYSTYEQYF.

The V and J genes are TRBV11-2 and TRBJ2-2, with D possibly matching TRBD1 (5 bases). The length of the CDR3 is 13 residues. The ends were cut back, 5 bases at V and 7 bases at J, with 11 bases in the middle. Per germline, CDR1 SGHAT and CDR2 FQNNGV. CDR3 sequence (DNA): TGTGCCAGCAGCGAGCAGGGTCACGGGGAGCTGTTTTTT. This sequence encodes CASSEQGHGELFF. The full variable domain, completed using reference TRBV11-2 and TRBJ2-2, is EAGVAQSPRYKIIEKRQSVAFWCNPISGHATLYWYQQILGQGPKLLIQFQNNGVVDDSQLPKDRFSAERLKGVDSTLKIQPAKLEDSAVYLCASSEQGHGELFFGEGSRLTVL.

This sequence joins TRBV28 and TRBJ2-2, with unresolved D. The CDR3 is 13 residues long. V was cut by 1 base and J by 7 bases, with 7 bases left in between. Germline CDR1 and CDR2: MDHEN and SYDVKM. The CDR3 region is CASSLLGFGELFF. For the CDR3, the DNA is TGTGCCAGCAGTTTATTGGGATTCGGGGAGCTGTTTTTT.

This clone was observed a few times. This chain uses TRBV27 with TRBJ2-1; 9 bases line up with TRBD2. The junction had 9 bases not matched to a gene; V was cut back by 1 base and J by 5 bases. CDR3 length equals 17 residues. Germline assignment: CDR1 MNHEY and CDR2 SMNVEV (reference sequence). The CDR3 reads CASSLWAASGNHNEQFF. The CDR3 coding sequence is TGTGCCAGCAGTTTATGGGCGGCTAGCGGGAACCACAATGAGCAGTTCTTC.

The V gene is TRBV27, the J gene TRBJ1-5; tentatively, D is TRBD1 (5 bases). Germline V gene data show CDR1 as MNHEY and CDR2 as SMNVEV (reference sequence). Trimming removed 5 bases from V and 6 bases from J, with 20 bases in between. There are 16 residues in the CDR3. The CDR3 DNA follows: TGTGCCAGCAGTCTCGGGGCAGGGTTTAATGGTCAGCCCCAGCATTTT. Translated, it gives CASSLGAGFNGQPQHF.

The chain joins TRBV19 to TRBJ1-3; possible D gene TRBD1, 6 bases. Germline lookup yields CDR1 LNHDA and CDR2 SQIVND (reference sequence). This CDR3 comprises 14 residues. V was trimmed by 2 bases and J by 5 bases, leaving 10 bases between them. This chain's CDR3 is CASSISGQRNTIYF. As DNA, the CDR3 is TGTGCCAGTAGTATAAGTGGACAGAGAAACACCATATATTTT.

CDR3 residues: CASSPGPRSTGELFF. CDR3 DNA: TGTGCCAGCAGCCCGGGGCCGCGGAGTACCGGGGAGCTGTTTTTT. The chain combines TRBV7-3 with TRBJ2-2; possibly TRBD1 or TRBD2 for D (5 bases each). Germline V gene lookup returns CDR1 SGHTA and CDR2 FQGTGA. V gave up 5 bases and J gave up 5 bases, with 15 bases separating them. The CDR3 covers 15 residues. The whole variable domain, remainder taken from reference TRBV7-3 and TRBJ2-2, is GAGVSQTPSNKVTEKGKYVELRCDPISGHTALYWYRQSLGQGPEFLIYFQGTGAADDSGLPNDRFFAVRPEGSVSTLKIQRTERGDSAVYLCASSPGPRSTGELFFGEGSRLTVL.

The V gene is TRBV6-1, the J gene TRBJ2-5; no reliable D call. CDR1 is MNHNS and CDR2 is SASEGT in the germline V gene. Trimming stripped 0 bases from V and 7 bases from J, with 6 bases between. CDR3 length equals 12 residues. The CDR3 here is CASSEALRTQYF. Written as DNA, the CDR3 is TGTGCCAGCAGTGAAGCGCTCAGGACCCAGTACTTC.

This clone was observed a handful of times. The gene calls are TRBV6-5 and TRBJ2-3; D may be TRBD1 (5 bases). V gave up 7 bases and J gave up 7 bases, with 9 bases separating them. CDR3 length: 11 amino acids. From germline, CDR1 is MNHEY and CDR2 SVGAGI. CDR3 nucleotides: TGTGCCAGCAACCAGGGTAATACGCAGTATTTT. Encoded protein: CASNQGNTQYF.

This clone was recorded once. The germline gene is not matched at one end of the junction; a read error may be the cause. V usage is TRBV4-2 and J usage is TRBJ2-3; a weak D match, TRBD2 (6 bases). CDR1 LGHNA and CDR2 YNFKEQ come from the germline V gene. The CDR3 is made up of 17 amino acids. CDR3 coding DNA: TGTGCCGGCAGCCAAGGAGGAACGGGAGCCGGCACAGATACGCAGTATTTT. It encodes CAGSQGGTGAGTDTQYF.